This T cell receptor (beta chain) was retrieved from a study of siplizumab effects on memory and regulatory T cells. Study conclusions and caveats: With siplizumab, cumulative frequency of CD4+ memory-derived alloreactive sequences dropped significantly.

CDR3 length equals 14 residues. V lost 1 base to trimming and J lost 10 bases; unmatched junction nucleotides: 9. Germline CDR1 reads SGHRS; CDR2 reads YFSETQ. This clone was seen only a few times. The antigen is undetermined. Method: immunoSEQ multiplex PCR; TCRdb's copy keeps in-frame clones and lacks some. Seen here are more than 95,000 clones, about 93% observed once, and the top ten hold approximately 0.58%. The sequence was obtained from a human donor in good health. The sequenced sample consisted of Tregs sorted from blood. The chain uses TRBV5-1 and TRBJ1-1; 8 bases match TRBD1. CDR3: CASSLSWDRMIAFF. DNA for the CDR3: TGCGCCAGCAGCTTGTCTTGGGACAGGATGATAGCTTTCTTT.